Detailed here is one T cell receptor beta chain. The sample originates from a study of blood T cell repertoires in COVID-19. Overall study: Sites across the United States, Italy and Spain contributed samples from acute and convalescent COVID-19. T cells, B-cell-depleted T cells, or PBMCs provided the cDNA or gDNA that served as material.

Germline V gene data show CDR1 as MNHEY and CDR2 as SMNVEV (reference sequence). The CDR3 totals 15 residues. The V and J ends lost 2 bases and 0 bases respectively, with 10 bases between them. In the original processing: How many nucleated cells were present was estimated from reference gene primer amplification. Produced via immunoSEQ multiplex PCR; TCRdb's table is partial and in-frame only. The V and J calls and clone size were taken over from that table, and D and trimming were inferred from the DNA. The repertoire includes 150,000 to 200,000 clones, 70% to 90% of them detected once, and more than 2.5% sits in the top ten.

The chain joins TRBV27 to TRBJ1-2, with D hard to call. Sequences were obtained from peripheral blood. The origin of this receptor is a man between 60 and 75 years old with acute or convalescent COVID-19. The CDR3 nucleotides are TGTGCCAGCAGTTTAGCCGCAGTTCCTAACTATGGCTACACCTTC. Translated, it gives CASSLAAVPNYGYTF.